These 28 T cell receptor beta chains came from one sample sequenced in a study of identical twins. TCRdb analysed the 5' RACE reads with MiXCR anew, one entry per CDR3 protein. The sample contains under 250,000 distinct CDR3 sequences, less than 8% of which appear only once. These data were also reused for a study on yellow fever vaccine responses in identical twins.

Sample: memory (CD45RO+) T cells sorted from blood. Receptors were obtained from a woman aged 18-29 years in good health.

This clonotype was picked up a small number of times. The J gene is TRBJ2-7, the V gene TRBV10-2; D perhaps matches TRBD1 (5 bases). Germline loops: CDR1 WSHSY, CDR2 SAAADI. V dropped 4 bases and J dropped 5 bases, with 18 bases sitting between them. The CDR3 has 15 amino acids. The CDR3 DNA follows: TGCGCCAGCAGTGCAAACAGGAATGAGGTCAACGAGCAGTACTTC. It yields the protein CASSANRNEVNEQYF.

This clonotype was seen at least ten times. The gene calls are TRBV7-2 and TRBJ2-7, with 8 bases identical to TRBD2. Germline-derived CDR1 and CDR2 are SGHTA and FQGNSA. The ends lost 2 bases at V and 7 bases at J; junction bases unmatched: 7. This CDR3 spans 14 amino acids. CDR3 region: CASSLRSGASEQYF. In DNA, the CDR3 is TGTGCCAGCAGCTTACGTAGCGGGGCTTCTGAGCAGTACTTC.

This clonotype came up many times. The chain recombines TRBV7-2 with TRBJ1-3, with TRBD1 identical over 9 bases. The V and J ends lost 7 bases and 7 bases, in that order; junction bases with no gene match: 11. Germline CDR1 is SGHTA and CDR2 is FQGNSA. This CDR3 is 15 amino acids long. The CDR3 DNA reads as TGTGCCAGCAAGGACCGGGACAGGGATTACAACACCATATATTTT. Residues: CASKDRDRDYNTIYF.

The gene calls are TRBV11-3 and TRBJ2-1; 7 bases agree with TRBD2. Per the germline V gene, CDR1 is SGHNT and CDR2 is YENEEA. This CDR3 comprises 13 residues. V lost 5 bases and J lost 4; bases outside the gene matches: 2. This CDR3 is CASSRSGYNEQFF. CDR3 nucleotide sequence: TGTGCCAGCAGCCGTAGCGGGTACAATGAGCAGTTCTTC.

The rearrangement joins TRBV19 to TRBJ1-4, with a weak D call TRBD1 (6 bases). V lost 1 base and J 7 bases, leaving 10 bases between the germline ends. Germline-derived CDR1 and CDR2 are LNHDA and SQIVND (reference sequence). The CDR3 has 14 residues. The CDR3 nucleotides read TGTGCCAGTAGTATAGGGGGGCCACGTGAAAAACTGTTTTTT. Protein product: CASSIGGPREKLFF.

The chain combines TRBV20-1 with TRBJ2-6; 7 bases match TRBD1. Losses at the gene ends were 7 bases for V and 0 bases for J; bases not matched to a gene: 3. Germline CDR1 and CDR2: DFQATT and SNEGSKA (reference sequence). The CDR3 consists of 14 residues. The CDR3 nucleotides are TGCAGTGTTCAGGGGGTCTCTGGGGCCAACGTCCTGACTTTC. It specifies CSVQGVSGANVLTF.

This clonotype was observed a few times. This chain connects TRBV10-3 to TRBJ2-1; 8 bases fit TRBD2. With 0 bases clipped from V and 3 bases from J, the junction kept 7 bases outside the gene matches. This CDR3 contains 17 residues. The germline gives CDR1 ENHRY, CDR2 SYGVKD. The chain's CDR3 is CAISESMAGGNYNEQFF. The DNA for the CDR3 is TGTGCCATCAGTGAGTCGATGGCGGGAGGTAACTACAATGAGCAGTTCTTC.

Ten or more counts support this clonotype. J is TRBJ2-3 and V is TRBV7-6; no firm D call. CDR1 and CDR2 from the germline V gene are SGHVS and FNYEAQ. V lost 5 bases, J lost 1 base, and 19 bases lay in between. The length of the CDR3 is 17 residues. Here the CDR3 reads CASSPRLSGSRTDTQYF. The CDR3, as DNA: TGTGCCAGCAGCCCCAGGTTGTCCGGGTCCCGCACAGATACGCAGTATTTT. Together with reference TRBV7-6 and TRBJ2-3, the CDR3 gives the full variable domain: GAGVSQSPRYKVTKRGQDVALRCDPISGHVSLYWYRQALGQGPEFLTYFNYEAQQDKSGLPNDRFSAERPEGSISTLTIQRTEQRDSAMYRCASSPRLSGSRTDTQYFGPGTRLTVL.

This clonotype came up many times. The chain uses TRBV9 and TRBJ1-5; D not certain. Trimming took off 4 bases at V and 7 bases at J, with 12 bases between the two ends. This CDR3 comprises 13 residues. CDR1 is SGDLS and CDR2 is YYNGEE in the germline V gene. This CDR3 is CASSSRPGQPQHF. CDR3 nucleotide sequence: TGTGCCAGCAGCTCCAGACCGGGGCAGCCCCAGCATTTT.

This clonotype was detected ten times or more. J is TRBJ2-4 and V is TRBV20-1, with D perhaps given as TRBD1 or TRBD2 (5 bases each). The CDR3 runs 14 residues. Germline assignment: CDR1 DFQATT and CDR2 SNEGSKA (reference sequence). Trimming took 6 bases from V and 0 from J, leaving 12 bases between them. CDR3 in amino acids: CSAVSGLAKNIQYF. The CDR3 region has the DNA TGCAGTGCCGTTTCGGGGCTAGCCAAAAACATTCAGTACTTC.

This clonotype was seen repeatedly, ten times or more. J is TRBJ2-3 and V is TRBV10-2; TRBD1 might be the D (5 bases). This CDR3 has 15 residues. Per germline, CDR1 WSHSY and CDR2 SAAADI. Trimming took off 1 base at V and 2 bases at J, with 10 bases between the two ends. The CDR3, as DNA: TGCGCCAGCAGTGAGTGGCAGGGCCCCACAGATACGCAGTATTTT. Translated, it gives CASSEWQGPTDTQYF.

The chain joins TRBV14 to TRBJ1-6; D is unresolved. Deletions cut 5 bases from V and 5 bases from J, with 10 bases between. Germline assignment: CDR1 SGHDN and CDR2 FVKESK. This CDR3 region has 14 residues. Here the CDR3 DNA reads TGTGCCAGCAGCGCCATAGTGAATAATTCACCCCTCCACTTT. This sequence encodes CASSAIVNNSPLHF.

This clonotype was detected ten times or more. The V and J genes are TRBV12-3 or TRBV12-4 and TRBJ2-1; 10 positions agree with TRBD1. V lost 3 bases, J lost 6 bases, and 5 bases stayed unmatched. The CDR3 totals 15 residues. The CDR3 spells CASSFRTGGSNEQFF. The CDR3 region has the DNA TGTGCCAGCAGTTTCAGGACAGGGGGTAGCAATGAGCAGTTCTTC.

At least ten counts were recorded for this clonotype. The V gene is TRBV6-2 or TRBV6-3, the J gene TRBJ2-1; D is unclear. Germline loops: CDR1 MNHEY, CDR2 SVGEGT. The CDR3 is 15 residues long. With 3 bases removed from V and 4 bases from J, the gap between germline ends came to 13 bases. The CDR3 is CASSYDEMGYNEQFF. In DNA, the CDR3 is TGTGCCAGCAGTTATGATGAAATGGGGTACAATGAGCAGTTCTTC.

The CDR3 is CASRSGLAGLDTQYF. CDR3 nucleotide sequence: TGTGCCAGTAGATCGGGACTAGCGGGACTCGATACGCAGTATTTT. J is TRBJ2-3 and V is TRBV19; TRBD2 matches at 13 bases. The CDR3 spans 15 residues. V lost 6 bases, J lost 6 bases, and 6 bases stayed unmatched. Germline V gene data show CDR1 as LNHDA and CDR2 as SQIVND (reference sequence).

The chain uses TRBV6-2 or TRBV6-3 and TRBJ2-3, with a tentative D call TRBD2 (5 bases). The CDR3 has 11 amino acids. Trimming left V 9 bases short and J 4 bases short, with 8 bases between. CDR1 and CDR2 from the germline V gene are MNHEY and SVGEGT. Here the CDR3 reads CARRGADTQYF. CDR3 bases: TGTGCCAGACGGGGAGCAGATACGCAGTATTTT.

The table lists this clonotype with many counts. The J gene is TRBJ2-7, the V gene TRBV4-3; a weak D match, TRBD1 (6 bases). Germline V gives CDR1 LGHNA, CDR2 YSLEER. The CDR3 consists of 15 residues. Trimming removed 0 bases from V and 6 bases from J, with 15 bases in between. DNA of the CDR3: TGCGCCAGCAGCCAAGACGGAACAGGGTTCGGCGAGCAGTACTTC. This sequence encodes CASSQDGTGFGEQYF.

The chain couples TRBV5-4 to TRBJ2-1; maybe TRBD1 (6 bases). CDR3 length equals 16 residues. V was clipped by 2 bases and J by 1 base, with 13 bases between them. CDR1 and CDR2 (germline): SGHNT, YYREEE (reference sequence). The CDR3 reads CASSFLRGTSYNEQFF. In DNA form, the CDR3 reads TGTGCCAGCAGCTTTCTAAGAGGGACATCCTACAATGAGCAGTTCTTC.

A few counts support this clonotype. This CDR3 reads CAWSVPYAGELFF. CDR3 in DNA: TGTGCCTGGAGTGTACCATACGCCGGGGAGCTGTTTTTT. The chain recombines TRBV30 with TRBJ2-2; D not certain. V dropped 0 bases and J dropped 6 bases, with 8 bases sitting between them. Looked up from germline, CDR1 is GTSNPN and CDR2 is SVGIG (reference sequence). The CDR3 has 13 residues.

A few counts support this clonotype. The V call is TRBV20-1, the J call TRBJ2-5; possible D gene TRBD1, 5 bases. V was clipped by 2 bases and J by 4 bases, with 14 bases between them. The germline gives CDR1 DFQATT, CDR2 SNEGSKA (reference sequence). The length of the CDR3 is 14 residues. The CDR3 region is CSARFKGILETQYF. The CDR3 bases are TGCAGTGCTAGATTTAAGGGGATTTTAGAGACCCAGTACTTC.

This clonotype was detected only a few times. V and J are TRBV27 and TRBJ2-5, with TRBD2 identical over 12 bases. The CDR3 has 16 amino acids. The germline CDR1 and CDR2 sequences are MNHEY and SMNVEV (reference sequence). V lost 4 bases to trimming and J lost 7 bases; unmatched junction nucleotides: 10. The CDR3 reads CASSSTLAGGYRTQYF. The DNA for the CDR3 is TGTGCCAGCAGTTCCACCCTAGCGGGAGGGTACAGGACCCAGTACTTC.

There are a few counts of this clonotype. The rearrangement uses TRBV14 and TRBJ2-1; no clear D. With 4 bases removed from V and 9 bases from J, the gap between germline ends came to 16 bases. In germline, CDR1 is SGHDN, CDR2 FVKESK. This CDR3 has 14 residues. As DNA, the CDR3 is TGTGCCAGCAGCCTGACGCCCGGCAAGGGTGAGCAGTTCTTC. Translating it yields CASSLTPGKGEQFF.

This clonotype was counted ten times or more. The chain is built from TRBV6-1 and TRBJ2-2; 10 positions match TRBD2. CDR3 length: 14 amino acids. With V trimmed by 9 bases and J by 1 base, 2 bases remained unmatched. Germline V gene data show CDR1 as MNHNS and CDR2 as SASEGT. CDR3 sequence: CASTSGMNTGELFF. The CDR3 DNA is TGTGCCAGTACTAGCGGGATGAACACCGGGGAGCTGTTTTTT.

This clonotype was detected ten times or more. This chain links TRBV5-1 with TRBJ2-2; TRBD1 matches at 7 bases. The CDR3 is 14 amino acids. V was pared by 3 bases and J by 6 bases, with 5 bases of the junction left unmatched. In germline, CDR1 is SGHRS, CDR2 YFSETQ. In DNA, the CDR3 is TGCGCCAGCAGCTCCAAGACAGGGTCCGGGGAGCTGTTTTTT. It yields the protein CASSSKTGSGELFF.

The chain links TRBV2 to TRBJ2-2; 13 bases agree with TRBD2. The CDR3 contains 16 residues. V shed 5 bases, J shed 7 bases, and the junction held 7 bases outside the gene matches. Germline assignment: CDR1 SNHLY and CDR2 FYNNEI. The CDR3 DNA follows: TGTGCCAGCAGTACCGGGACTAGCGGGACGGGCGGGGAGCTGTTTTTT. Translating it yields CASSTGTSGTGGELFF.

With regard to this clonotype: The junction does not match germline at one end; this may be a read error. This chain links TRBV7-7 with TRBJ1-4; a possible D gene is TRBD1 (6 bases). This CDR3 is 15 amino acids long. The germline CDR1 and CDR2 sequences are SSHAT and FNYEAQ (reference sequence). CDR3 sequence: CASSPGATGAEKLFF. The CDR3 nucleotides read TGTGCTAGCAGCCCGGGGGCGACCGGGGCGGAAAAACTGTTTTTT.

This chain connects TRBV7-2 to TRBJ1-1; possible D gene TRBD1, 6 bases. CDR1 is SGHTA, CDR2 FQGNSA, per germline. There are 15 residues in the CDR3. The V end lost 5 bases, the J end lost 0 bases, and 13 bases lay between the germline ends. The CDR3 coding sequence is TGTGCCAGCAGCCAGAACGGACAGCTGAACACTGAAGCTTTCTTT. This encodes CASSQNGQLNTEAFF.

The chain recombines TRBV4-3 with TRBJ1-6; TRBD1 might be the D (5 bases). V lost 0 bases and J lost 8, with 8 bases in between. The CDR3 is 14 residues long. Germline V gene data show CDR1 as LGHNA and CDR2 as YSLEER. CDR3 coding DNA: TGCGCCAGCAGCCAAGACAGGGACCATTCACCCCTCCACTTT. Its protein product is CASSQDRDHSPLHF.